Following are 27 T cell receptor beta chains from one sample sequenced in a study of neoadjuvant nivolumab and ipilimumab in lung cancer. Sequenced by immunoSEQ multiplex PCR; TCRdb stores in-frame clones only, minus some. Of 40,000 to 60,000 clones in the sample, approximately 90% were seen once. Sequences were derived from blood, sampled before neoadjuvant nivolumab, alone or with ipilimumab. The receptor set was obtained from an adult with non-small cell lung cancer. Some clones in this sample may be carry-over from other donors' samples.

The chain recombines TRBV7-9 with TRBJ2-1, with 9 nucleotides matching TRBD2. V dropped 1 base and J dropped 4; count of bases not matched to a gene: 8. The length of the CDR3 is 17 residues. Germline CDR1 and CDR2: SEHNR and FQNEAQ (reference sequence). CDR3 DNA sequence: TGTGCCAGCAGCTTAGGACTAGCGGTCGATTTGTACAATGAGCAGTTCTTC. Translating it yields CASSLGLAVDLYNEQFF.

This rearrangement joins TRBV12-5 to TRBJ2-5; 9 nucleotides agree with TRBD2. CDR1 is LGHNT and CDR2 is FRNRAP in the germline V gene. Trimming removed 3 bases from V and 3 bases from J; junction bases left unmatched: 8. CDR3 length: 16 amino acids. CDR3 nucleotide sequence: TGTGCTAGTGGTTTTACAGTGTCTAGCGGGAAAGAGACCCAGTACTTC. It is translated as CASGFTVSSGKETQYF.

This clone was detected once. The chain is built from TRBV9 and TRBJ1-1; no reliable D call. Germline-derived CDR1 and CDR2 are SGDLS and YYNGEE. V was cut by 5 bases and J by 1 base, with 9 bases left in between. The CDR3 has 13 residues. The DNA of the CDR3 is TGTGCCAGCAGTTCCACTCCGAACACTGAAGCTTTCTTT. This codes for CASSSTPNTEAFF. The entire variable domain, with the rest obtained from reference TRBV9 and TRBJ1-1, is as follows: DSGVTQTPKHLITATGQRVTLRCSPRSGDLSVYWYQQSLDQGLQFLIQYYNGEERAKGNILERFSAQQFPDLHSELNLSSLELGDSALYFCASSSTPNTEAFFGQGTRLTVV.

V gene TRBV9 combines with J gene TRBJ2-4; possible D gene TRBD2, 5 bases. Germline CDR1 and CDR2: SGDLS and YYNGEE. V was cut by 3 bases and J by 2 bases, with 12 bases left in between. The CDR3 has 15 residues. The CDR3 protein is CASSGLRESKNIQYF. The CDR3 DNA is TGTGCCAGCAGCGGGCTTAGGGAGTCCAAAAACATTCAGTACTTC.

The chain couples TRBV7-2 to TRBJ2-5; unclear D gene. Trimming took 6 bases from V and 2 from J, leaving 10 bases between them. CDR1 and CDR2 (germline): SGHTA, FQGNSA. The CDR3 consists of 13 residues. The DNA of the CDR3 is TGTGCCAGCAGGGACCGGCGGCAAGAGACCCAGTACTTC. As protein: CASRDRRQETQYF. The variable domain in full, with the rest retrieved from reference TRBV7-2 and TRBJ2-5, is GAGVSQSPSNKVTEKGKDVELRCDPISGHTALYWYRQSLGQGLEFLIYFQGNSAPDKSGLPSDRFSAERTGGSVSTLTIQRTQQEDSAVYLCASRDRRQETQYFGPGTRLLVL.

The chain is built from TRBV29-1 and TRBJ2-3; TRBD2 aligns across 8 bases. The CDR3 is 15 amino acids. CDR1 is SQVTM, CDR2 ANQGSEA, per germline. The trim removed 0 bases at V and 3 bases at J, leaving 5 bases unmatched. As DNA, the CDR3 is TGCAGCGTTGAAGATTCCGGGAGGGGAACAGATACGCAGTATTTT. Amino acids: CSVEDSGRGTDTQYF.

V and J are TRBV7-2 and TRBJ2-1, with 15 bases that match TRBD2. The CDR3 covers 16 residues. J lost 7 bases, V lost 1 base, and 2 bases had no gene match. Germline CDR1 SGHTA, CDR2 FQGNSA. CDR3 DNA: TGTGCCAGCAGCTTAGGGACTAGCGGGAGGGTTAATGAGCAGTTCTTC. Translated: CASSLGTSGRVNEQFF.

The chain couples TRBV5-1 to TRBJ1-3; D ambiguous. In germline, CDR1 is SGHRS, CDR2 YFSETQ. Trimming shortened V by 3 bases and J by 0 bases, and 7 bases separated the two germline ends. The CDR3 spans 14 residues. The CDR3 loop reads CASSSASSGNTIYF. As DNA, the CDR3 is TGCGCCAGCAGCTCAGCATCCTCTGGAAACACCATATATTTT.

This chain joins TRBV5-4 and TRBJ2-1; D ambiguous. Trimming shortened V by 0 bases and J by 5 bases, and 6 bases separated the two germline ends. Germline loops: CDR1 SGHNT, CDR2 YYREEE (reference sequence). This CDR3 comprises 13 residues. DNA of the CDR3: TGTGCCAGCAGCTTGGCGGAGAACAATGAGCAGTTCTTC. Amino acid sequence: CASSLAENNEQFF. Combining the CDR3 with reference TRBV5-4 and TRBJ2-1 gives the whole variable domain ETGVTQSPTHLIKTRGQQVTLRCSSQSGHNTVSWYQQALGQGPQFIFQYYREEENGRGNFPPRFSGLQFPNYSSELNVNALELDDSALYLCASSLAENNEQFFGPGTRLTVL.

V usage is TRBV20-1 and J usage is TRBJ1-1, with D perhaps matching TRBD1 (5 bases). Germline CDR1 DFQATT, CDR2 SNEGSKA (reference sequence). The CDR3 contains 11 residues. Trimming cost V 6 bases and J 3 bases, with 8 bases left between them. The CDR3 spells CSAQGYTEAFF. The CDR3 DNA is TGCAGTGCCCAGGGTTACACTGAAGCTTTCTTT.

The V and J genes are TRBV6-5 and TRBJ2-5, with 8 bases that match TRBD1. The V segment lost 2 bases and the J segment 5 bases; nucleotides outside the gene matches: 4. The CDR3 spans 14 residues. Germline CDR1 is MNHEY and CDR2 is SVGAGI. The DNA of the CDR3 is TGTGCCAGCAGTTACGGACAGGGCAGGGAGACCCAGTACTTC. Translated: CASSYGQGRETQYF.

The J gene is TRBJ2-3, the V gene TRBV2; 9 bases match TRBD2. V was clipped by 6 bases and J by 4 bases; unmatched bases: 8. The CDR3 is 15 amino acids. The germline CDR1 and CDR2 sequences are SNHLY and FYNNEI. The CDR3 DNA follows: TGTGCCAGCAGCCTTAGCGGGAGAAGATCAGATACGCAGTATTTT. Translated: CASSLSGRRSDTQYF.

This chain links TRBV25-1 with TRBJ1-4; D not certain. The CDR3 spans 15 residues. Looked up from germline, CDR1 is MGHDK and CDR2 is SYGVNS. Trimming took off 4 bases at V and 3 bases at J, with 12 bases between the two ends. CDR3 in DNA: TGTGCCAGCAGTGCTCTGACGGCCTCTAATGAAAAACTGTTTTTT. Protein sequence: CASSALTASNEKLFF.

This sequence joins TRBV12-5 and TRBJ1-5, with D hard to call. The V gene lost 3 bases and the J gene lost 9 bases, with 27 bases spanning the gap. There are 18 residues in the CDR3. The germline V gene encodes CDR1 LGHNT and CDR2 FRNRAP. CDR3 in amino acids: CASGLHQGTGGSKGPQHF. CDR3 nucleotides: TGTGCTAGTGGTTTACACCAAGGTACCGGCGGATCGAAAGGGCCCCAGCATTTT.

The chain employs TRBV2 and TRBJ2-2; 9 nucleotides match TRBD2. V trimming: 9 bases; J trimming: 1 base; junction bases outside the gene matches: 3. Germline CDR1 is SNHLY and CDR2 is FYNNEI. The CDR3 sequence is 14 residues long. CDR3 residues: CASEREVNTGELFF. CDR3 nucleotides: TGTGCCAGTGAGCGGGAGGTGAACACCGGGGAGCTGTTTTTT.

The CDR3 sequence: CATQTGSYGYTF. CDR3 coding DNA: TGTGCCACCCAGACAGGGAGCTATGGCTACACCTTC. The chain couples TRBV6-6 to TRBJ1-2, with 7 positions matching TRBD1. This CDR3 is 12 amino acids long. V dropped 10 bases and J dropped 4; count of bases not matched to a gene: 6. CDR1 and CDR2 from the germline V gene are MNHNY and SVGAGI (reference sequence).

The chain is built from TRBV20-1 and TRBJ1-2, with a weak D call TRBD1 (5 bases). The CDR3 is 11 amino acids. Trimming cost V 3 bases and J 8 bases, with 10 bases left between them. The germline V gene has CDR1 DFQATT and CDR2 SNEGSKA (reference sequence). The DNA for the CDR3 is TGCAGTGCTAGGACAGACGGGGGCTACACCTTC. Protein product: CSARTDGGYTF.

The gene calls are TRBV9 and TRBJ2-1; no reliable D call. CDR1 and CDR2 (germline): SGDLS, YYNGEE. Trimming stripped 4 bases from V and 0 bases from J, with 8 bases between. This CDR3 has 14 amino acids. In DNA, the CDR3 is TGTGCCAGCAGCAGAGTGAGCTCCTACAATGAGCAGTTCTTC. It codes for CASSRVSSYNEQFF.

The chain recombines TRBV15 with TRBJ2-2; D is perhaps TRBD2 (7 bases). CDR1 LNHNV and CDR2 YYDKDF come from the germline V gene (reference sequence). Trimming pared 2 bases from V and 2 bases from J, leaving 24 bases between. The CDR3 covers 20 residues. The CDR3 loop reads CATSRRTEGTSELNTGELFF. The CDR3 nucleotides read TGTGCCACCAGCAGAAGGACAGAGGGTACTAGCGAGCTTAACACCGGGGAGCTGTTTTTT.

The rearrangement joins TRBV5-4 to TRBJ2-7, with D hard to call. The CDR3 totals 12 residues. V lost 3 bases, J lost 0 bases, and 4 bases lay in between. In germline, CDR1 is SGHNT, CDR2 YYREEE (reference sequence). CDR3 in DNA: TGTGCCAGCAGCTGGGACTCCTACGAGCAGTACTTC. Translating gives CASSWDSYEQYF.

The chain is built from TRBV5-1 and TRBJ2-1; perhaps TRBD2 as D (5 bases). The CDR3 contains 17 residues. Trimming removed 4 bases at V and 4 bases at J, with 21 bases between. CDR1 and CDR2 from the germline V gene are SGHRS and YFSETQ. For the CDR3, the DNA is TGCGCCAGCAGCGCCCAGTTAAGAGGGAGAAATTACAATGAGCAGTTCTTC. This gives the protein CASSAQLRGRNYNEQFF.

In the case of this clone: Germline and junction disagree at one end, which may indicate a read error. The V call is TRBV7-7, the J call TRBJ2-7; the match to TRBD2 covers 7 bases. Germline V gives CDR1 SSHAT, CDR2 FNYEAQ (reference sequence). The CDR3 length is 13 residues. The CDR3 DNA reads TGTGCTAGCAGCTTAGGGGAGGGTCGCGAGCAGTACTTC. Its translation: CASSLGEGREQYF.

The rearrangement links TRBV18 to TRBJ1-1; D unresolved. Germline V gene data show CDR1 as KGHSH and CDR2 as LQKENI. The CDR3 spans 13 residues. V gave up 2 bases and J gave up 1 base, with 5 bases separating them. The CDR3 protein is CASSPGQNTEAFF. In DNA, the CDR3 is TGTGCCAGCTCACCAGGGCAGAACACTGAAGCTTTCTTT.

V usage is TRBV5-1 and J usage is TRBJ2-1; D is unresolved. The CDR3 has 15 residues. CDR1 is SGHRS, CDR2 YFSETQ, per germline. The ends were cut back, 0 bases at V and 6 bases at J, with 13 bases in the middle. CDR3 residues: CASSLVGYMGNEQFF. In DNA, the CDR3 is TGCGCCAGCAGCTTGGTGGGGTATATGGGCAATGAGCAGTTCTTC.

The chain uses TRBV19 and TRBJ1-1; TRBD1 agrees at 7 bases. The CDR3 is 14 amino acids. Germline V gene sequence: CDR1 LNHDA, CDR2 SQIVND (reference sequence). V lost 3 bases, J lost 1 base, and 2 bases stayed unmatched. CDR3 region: CASSMGTANTEAFF. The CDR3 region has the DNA TGTGCCAGTAGTATGGGGACAGCGAACACTGAAGCTTTCTTT.

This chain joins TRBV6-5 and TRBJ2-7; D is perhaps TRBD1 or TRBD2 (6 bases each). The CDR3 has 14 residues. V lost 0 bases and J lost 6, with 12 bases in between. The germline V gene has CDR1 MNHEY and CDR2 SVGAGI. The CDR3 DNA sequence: TGTGCCAGCAGTTACTCCCACAGGGACTCCGAGCAGTACTTC. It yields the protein CASSYSHRDSEQYF.

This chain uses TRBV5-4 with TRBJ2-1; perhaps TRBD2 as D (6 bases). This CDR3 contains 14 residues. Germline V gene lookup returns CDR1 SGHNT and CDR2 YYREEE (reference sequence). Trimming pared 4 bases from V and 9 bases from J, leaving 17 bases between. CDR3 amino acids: CASSHWRRGGEQFF. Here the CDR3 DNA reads TGTGCCAGCAGCCACTGGCGGAGGGGAGGTGAGCAGTTCTTC.